This T cell receptor (delta chain) was sequenced in a study of γδ T cells in repeated Plasmodium falciparum infection. The germline CDR1 and CDR2 sequences are TVYSNPD and GDNSRS (reference sequence). After removal of 2 bases from V and 4 bases from J, the junction contained 12 bases not matched to a gene. This CDR3 contains 15 residues. About this clone itself: The antigen is undetermined. TCRdb lists the protein of a much larger clone for this DNA, which differs at residue 10, so this is likely a read error; the protein given here is translated from the DNA itself.

TCRdb re-called clones from the multiplex PCR reads using CATT. The sample yields 53,000 or so delta-chain clones, roughly 2% seen once. Bulk repertoires came from Vgamma9/Vdelta2+ or Vdelta2-negative gammadelta T cells flow-sorted from PBMC. General study results and limits: Vgamma9/Vdelta2+ T cells showed a stable polyclonal repertoire with shared TCRgamma sequences. Vdelta2-negative gammadelta repertoires, largely Vdelta1+, seemingly showed infection-driven waves of new clonal selection.

The sample was gamma-delta T cells from blood. The sequence was collected from a pool of human donors (malaria-infected and uninfected, not separated). The rearrangement links TRDV3 to TRDJ1, with 8 bases identical to TRDD3. Since TCRdb gives no J gene, matching the DNA to germline was used here to assign it. DNA of the CDR3: TGTGCCTTTTACCTGGGGATACTCAACATCGATAAACTCATCTTT. Its translation: CAFYLGILNIDKLIF.